In this sample, the clone carrying this T cell receptor beta chain turned up many times. Its antigen is currently unknown. Together with a sample-barcoded 5' primer, a J-beta primer mix was included in a second PCR lasting about 7 to 12 cycles. MiXCR was run by TCRdb on the 5' RACE reads, yielding one entry per CDR3 protein. The sample shows 1.5 million to 2 million distinct CDR3 sequences, 28% of them seen only once. This CDR3 region has 16 residues. V shed 3 bases and J 2 bases; nucleotides not matched to a gene: 4. Germline V gives CDR1 SEHNR, CDR2 FQNEAQ (reference sequence). This sample is part of a study of blood T cells in healthy people across ages. About the research overall: Roughly one uniquely barcoded beta molecule per two T cells was captured. Study-level findings and limits: The long-lived group displayed more naive CD4+ cells, plus higher diversity, than the aged donors did.

The sequencing sample was made of blood. The receptor was isolated from a woman in her twenties or thirties in good health. The chain joins TRBV7-9 to TRBJ2-3, with 11 nucleotides matching TRBD2. The CDR3 region has the DNA TGTGCCAGCAGCTTGTTAGCGGGAGGGAACACAGATACGCAGTATTTT. This gives the protein CASSLLAGGNTDTQYF. Full variable domain (rest looked up from reference TRBV7-9 and TRBJ2-3): DTGVSQNPRHKITKRGQNVTFRCDPISEHNRLYWYRQTLGQGPEFLTYFQNEAQLEKSRLLSDRFSAERPKGSFSTLEIQRTEQGDSAMYLCASSLLAGGNTDTQYFGPGTRLTVL.